The 5 T cell receptor beta chains in this list originate from one sample, sequenced in a study of blood T cell repertoires in COVID-19. Assay: immunoSEQ multiplex PCR; the TCRdb copy retains only in-frame clones and omits some. This sample has about 440,000 clones; around 89% occur once, and the top ten carry 4% to 4.5%. Source material: peripheral blood. The source is a woman in her twenties or thirties with acute or convalescent COVID-19.

The chain carries TRBV6-5 and TRBJ1-2; D is undetermined. Germline lookup yields CDR1 MNHEY and CDR2 SVGAGI. Trimming took 2 bases from V and 1 from J, leaving 5 bases between them. CDR3 length equals 13 residues. The CDR3 is CASSYVDNYGYTF. As DNA, the CDR3 is TGTGCCAGCAGTTACGTAGATAACTATGGCTACACCTTC.

This clone was observed a single time. The chain is built from TRBV7-9 and TRBJ2-7, with TRBD1 identical over 8 bases. Germline V gives CDR1 SEHNR, CDR2 FQNEAQ (reference sequence). The CDR3 contains 16 residues. J gave up 1 base and V 4 bases, and 9 bases lay outside the gene matches. The CDR3, as DNA: TGTGCCAGCAGCTCCCATCTGGGGACAGGTTCCTACGAGCAGTACTTC. Translated, it gives CASSSHLGTGSYEQYF.

The V and J genes are TRBV28 and TRBJ1-6, with 8 bases fitting TRBD1. The CDR3 is 14 amino acids. Germline CDR1 reads MDHEN; CDR2 reads SYDVKM. With V trimmed by 8 bases and J by 6 bases, 6 bases remained unmatched. CDR3 region: CASWTGMVNSPLHF. The CDR3 bases are TGTGCCAGCTGGACAGGGATGGTTAATTCACCCCTCCACTTT.

This rearrangement joins TRBV18 to TRBJ1-3; D perhaps matches TRBD1 (5 bases). With 2 bases removed from V and 6 bases from J, the gap between germline ends came to 14 bases. CDR3 size: 15 residues. The germline V gene encodes CDR1 KGHSH and CDR2 LQKENI. CDR3 DNA sequence: TGTGCCAGCTCACCAGCTTTATTGGGGCAAAACACCATATATTTT. This gives the protein CASSPALLGQNTIYF.

The chain links TRBV7-6 to TRBJ2-6; perhaps TRBD1 as D (5 bases). Deletions cut 5 bases from V and 0 bases from J, with 17 bases between. The CDR3 contains 18 residues. The germline V gene encodes CDR1 SGHVS and CDR2 FNYEAQ. This chain's CDR3 is CASSRNPDTVSGANVLTF. CDR3 DNA sequence: TGTGCCAGCAGCCGAAACCCGGACACTGTCTCTGGGGCCAACGTCCTGACTTTC. Full variable domain (rest looked up from reference TRBV7-6 and TRBJ2-6): GAGVSQSPRYKVTKRGQDVALRCDPISGHVSLYWYRQALGQGPEFLTYFNYEAQQDKSGLPNDRFSAERPEGSISTLTIQRTEQRDSAMYRCASSRNPDTVSGANVLTFGAGSRLTVL.